The T cell receptor beta chain described here comes from a study of T cell responses to AZD1222 COVID-19 vaccine. General study results and limits: In all cases, repertoires were sampled only after the peak T cell response. Spike-specific TCR repertoires showed rising breadth and depth after two AZD1222 doses. White British ancestry dominated among donors, who included more females, and clonal diversity was possibly underestimated. Baseline seropositives among AZD1222 recipients totaled only five to seven.

V shed 2 bases, J shed 2 bases, and the junction held 5 bases outside the gene matches. Per germline, CDR1 GTSNPN and CDR2 SVGIG (reference sequence). This CDR3 region has 15 residues. The assay was immunoSEQ multiplex PCR, and TCRdb's table has in-frame clones only and misses some. Among about 170,000 clones listed, just under 95% were seen once. Details on this clone: Its cognate antigen is unknown.

The V gene is TRBV30, the J gene TRBJ1-2, with 10 positions matching TRBD1. The material was peripheral blood, obtained on day 0 of AZD1222 vaccination. The sequence was collected from an adult in good health. CDR3 nucleotides: TGTGCCTGGAGTTTGGGACAGGGGCGAAACTATGGCTACACCTTC. As protein: CAWSLGQGRNYGYTF.